This T cell receptor beta chain was identified in a study of CD8 T cells in ankylosing spondylitis. Study findings and constraints: Reactive arthritis synovial fluid and blood were previously reported to contain some motif variants. Characteristic of ankylosing spondylitis blood, it appeared, was a TCR beta motif comprising roughly eight highly homologous variants.

This clonotype was seen many times. Antigen unknown. TCRdb passed the 5' RACE reads through MiXCR, listing each CDR3 protein once. The table shows fewer than 550,000 distinct CDR3 sequences, with less than 6% occurring only once. This CDR3 has 14 residues. Germline V gene data show CDR1 as MNHNS and CDR2 as SASEGT. Trimming left V 8 bases short and J 0 bases short, with 11 bases between. This sequence was found in a male donor with ankylosing spondylitis. The chain carries TRBV6-1 and TRBJ2-1; D uncertain. The source material was blood, either unsorted or a sorted T cell fraction (not recorded which). CDR3 region: CASFMTVSYNEQFF. The CDR3 DNA sequence: TGTGCCAGCTTCATGACTGTCTCCTACAATGAGCAGTTCTTC.